The text below deals with one TCR beta chain. This specimen belongs to a study of CD8 T cells in Susac syndrome. Reverse transcription of roughly 0.5 to 1 ug RNA was performed with random hexamers. Across 54 Vbeta and 13 Jbeta, immunoSEQ multiplex PCR amplified TCR beta CDR3. TCRdb redid the calling of the immunoSEQ multiplex PCR reads with MiXCR, one entry per CDR3 protein. This sample carries 150,000 to 200,000 distinct CDR3 sequences, roughly 94% of them seen once, and the ten largest clones take 0.1%. CD8+ and CD4+ T cells circulating in blood were sequenced for TCR beta. The control group consisted of healthy donors matched for age and sex. The TEMRA cells underwent FACS enrichment, while the CD8+ and CD4+ T cells underwent negative isolation. The clonotype originates from a human donor in good health. What was sequenced was CD4+ T cells from PBMCs.

CDR3 sequence: CASSLNRGNTQYF. The CDR3 DNA follows: TGTGCCAGCAGTTTGAACAGGGGGAATACGCAGTATTTT. This chain connects TRBV27 to TRBJ2-3, with 8 bases fitting TRBD1. The V and J ends lost 3 bases and 7 bases, in that order; junction bases with no gene match: 3. This CDR3 spans 13 amino acids. Germline CDR1 and CDR2: MNHEY and SMNVEV (reference sequence).